These 11 T cell receptor beta chains were sequenced from one sample in a study of PD-1 blockade in classical Hodgkin lymphoma. The data were produced by immunoSEQ multiplex PCR, yet TCRdb's version contains in-frame clones alone and is incomplete. The sample contains about 20,000 clones, more than 65% of which appear only once. Time point: cycle 4 day 1 (C4D1), after less than 7 weeks of nivolumab. All patients relapsed after autologous stem cell transplantation, and brentuximab vedotin exposure varied. The sample in question was peripheral blood mononuclear cells (PBMCs), obtained before the fourth cycle of nivolumab. The origin of the receptors is a human donor with classical Hodgkin lymphoma.

This rearrangement joins TRBV28 to TRBJ2-5; 8 bases agree with TRBD1. The junction had 8 bases not matched to a gene; V was cut back by 3 bases and J by 5 bases. This CDR3 spans 15 amino acids. Germline V gives CDR1 MDHEN, CDR2 SYDVKM. The CDR3 spells CASSFPTGDSETQYF. The CDR3 nucleotides read TGTGCCAGCAGTTTCCCGACAGGGGACAGTGAGACCCAGTACTTC.

The chain combines TRBV27 with TRBJ1-1; 9 bases are shared with TRBD1. The CDR3 is 14 amino acids. Germline lookup yields CDR1 MNHEY and CDR2 SMNVEV (reference sequence). V trimming: 6 bases; J trimming: 5 bases; junction bases outside the gene matches: 7. Here the CDR3 DNA reads TGTGCCAGCAGCGTGGGACAGGGCTTAACTGAAGCTTTCTTT. Amino acid sequence: CASSVGQGLTEAFF.

This clone has a handful of counts. The chain carries TRBV15 and TRBJ2-1, with a possible D match to TRBD2 (6 bases). Germline V gene data show CDR1 as LNHNV and CDR2 as YYDKDF (reference sequence). This CDR3 comprises 14 residues. The ends were cut back, 8 bases at V and 7 bases at J, with 18 bases in the middle. The CDR3 sequence is CATEGGSTGNEQFF. The CDR3 DNA is TGTGCCACCGAAGGAGGGAGTACCGGAAATGAGCAGTTCTTC.

The rearrangement uses TRBV2 and TRBJ2-1, with TRBD2 matching 11 bases. Germline loops: CDR1 SNHLY, CDR2 FYNNEI. There are 15 residues in the CDR3. V shed 4 bases, J shed 9 bases, and the junction held 8 bases outside the gene matches. CDR3 region: CASSVGTSGPREQFF. The CDR3 region has the DNA TGTGCCAGCAGTGTGGGGACTAGCGGACCGCGTGAGCAGTTCTTC. The complete variable domain, with remaining parts taken from reference TRBV2 and TRBJ2-1, reads EPEVTQTPSHQVTQMGQEVILRCVPISNHLYFYWYRQILGQKVEFLVSFYNNEISEKSEIFDDQFSVERPDGSNFTLKIRSTKLEDSAMYFCASSVGTSGPREQFFGPGTRLTVL.

This chain joins TRBV6-1 and TRBJ1-1; 7 bases align to TRBD1. CDR1 MNHNS and CDR2 SASEGT come from the germline V gene. The CDR3 has 14 residues. Trimming removed 6 bases from V and 6 bases from J; junction bases left unmatched: 10. The CDR3 loop reads CASRPTGSNAEAFF. The CDR3 nucleotides read TGTGCCAGCAGGCCGACAGGGTCCAACGCTGAAGCTTTCTTT.

The CDR3 loop is CASSLGGRSNTEAFF. CDR3 DNA: TGCGCCAGCAGCTTGGGAGGACGGAGTAACACTGAAGCTTTCTTT. This sequence joins TRBV5-1 and TRBJ1-1; no clear D gene. There are 15 residues in the CDR3. The germline V and J ends were trimmed by 0 bases and 2 bases, with 11 bases remaining between them. The germline gives CDR1 SGHRS, CDR2 YFSETQ.

The genes are TRBV5-1 and TRBJ2-2; TRBD1 matches at 8 bases. The CDR3 is 15 amino acids. Germline loops: CDR1 SGHRS, CDR2 YFSETQ. V lost 1 base to trimming and J lost 7 bases; unmatched junction nucleotides: 6. This CDR3 reads CASSLPGQGNGELFF. The CDR3 region has the DNA TGCGCCAGCAGCTTGCCCGGACAGGGCAACGGGGAGCTGTTTTTT.

The gene calls are TRBV19 and TRBJ1-1, with D uncertain. Germline CDR1 reads LNHDA; CDR2 reads SQIVND (reference sequence). The CDR3 contains 14 residues. Trimming cost V 3 bases and J 1 base, with 9 bases left between them. CDR3 nucleotides: TGTGCCAGTAGTATGCTGGGCCCGAACACTGAAGCTTTCTTT. This translates into CASSMLGPNTEAFF.

This chain joins TRBV19 and TRBJ2-3; D is ambiguous. The V and J ends lost 4 bases and 4 bases respectively, with 18 bases between them. Germline values: CDR1 LNHDA, CDR2 SQIVND (reference sequence). The CDR3 length is 16 residues. CDR3 region: CASSKGSKGGADTQYF. The CDR3, as DNA: TGTGCCAGTAGTAAAGGAAGCAAGGGCGGCGCAGATACGCAGTATTTT.

The genes are TRBV5-1 and TRBJ2-1; D unresolved. With 2 bases removed from V and 3 bases from J, the gap between germline ends came to 9 bases. Germline lookup yields CDR1 SGHRS and CDR2 YFSETQ. This CDR3 contains 14 residues. The CDR3 is CASSFEGYYNEQFF. The CDR3 DNA is TGCGCCAGCAGCTTTGAAGGCTACTACAATGAGCAGTTCTTC.

The genes are TRBV14 and TRBJ1-2, with 8 bases fitting TRBD1. CDR3 length: 16 amino acids. V lost 4 bases to trimming and J lost 0 bases; unmatched junction nucleotides: 7. Per germline, CDR1 SGHDN and CDR2 FVKESK. CDR3 coding DNA: TGTGCCAGCAGCCGACAGGGGCCTTGGTCTAACTATGGCTACACCTTC. This gives the protein CASSRQGPWSNYGYTF.